This entry lists 12 T cell receptor beta chains sequenced from one sample in a study of CXCR3-negative and CXCR3-positive naive CD8 T cells. Study-wide findings and caveats: Comparison of naive cells showed more hydrophobic TRB CDR3s in CXCR3-positive than in CXCR3-negative naive cells.

The authors prepared UMI-labeled TRB cDNA libraries by 5' RACE. TCRdb reprocessed the 5' RACE reads and reports one entry per CDR3 protein, with no DNA. Here the sample table reports some 120,000 distinct CDR3 sequences. Antigen specificity for these receptors is unknown. The sequenced sample was naive CXCR3+ CD8+ T cells from blood. As to subset: CD45RO-CCR7+CD27+CD95- naive CD8+ T cells expressing CXCR3 (TNR3+). These receptor sequences come from a human donor in good health. Some clones in this sample may be carry-over from other donors' samples.

V and J are TRBV7-9 and TRBJ2-7; the TRBD1 assignment by TCRdb is unverifiable without DNA. The CDR3 loop spans 15 amino acids. Germline V lookup: CDR1 SEHNR, CDR2 FQNEAQ (reference sequence). CDR3 residues: CASTQGGQGTYEQYF.

V is TRBV7-9 and J is TRBJ2-7; TCRdb's D call of TRBD1 is untestable without DNA. CDR1 and CDR2 (germline): SEHNR, FQNEAQ (reference sequence). The CDR3 runs to 15 residues. The CDR3 spells CASTTQGQGVYEQYF.

The J gene is TRBJ1-1, the V gene TRBV20-1; the D call from TCRdb, TRBD1, cannot be confirmed without DNA. The CDR3 covers 14 residues. In germline, CDR1 is DFQATT, CDR2 SNEGSKA (reference sequence). CDR3 sequence reads: CSATIPGVSTEAFF.

CDR3 region: CASSPVSSGNTIYF. The chain joins TRBV7-9 to TRBJ1-3. CDR1 and CDR2 (germline): SEHNR, FQNEAQ (reference sequence). The CDR3 is made up of 14 amino acids.

This chain joins TRBV29-1 and TRBJ2-1. The CDR3 has 13 residues. Germline V CDR1 and CDR2: SQVTM, ANQGSEA. This chain's CDR3 is CSVESGRNNEQFF.

This chain uses TRBV6-6 with TRBJ1-2; TCRdb's D call, TRBD1, is unchecked because there is no DNA. The CDR3 is 16 amino acids. Germline V lookup: CDR1 MNHNY, CDR2 SVGAGI (reference sequence). The CDR3 here is CASSSTPGTQNYGYTF.

The chain carries TRBV7-9 and TRBJ2-1; TCRdb's D gene call, TRBD1, goes unchecked for lack of DNA. The CDR3 has 16 amino acids. The germline CDR1 and CDR2 sequences are SEHNR and FQNEAQ (reference sequence). The CDR3 protein is CASSLSSGGRDNEQFF.

J is TRBJ2-7 and V is TRBV30; there is no DNA to check the TCRdb D call of TRBD2. This CDR3 has 13 residues. The V gene's germline CDR1 is GTSNPN and CDR2 SVGIG (reference sequence). The CDR3 here is CAWSANGRGEQYF.

The rearrangement uses TRBV6-2 or TRBV6-3 and TRBJ2-1; TCRdb selects TRBD1, and the lack of DNA leaves this call unchecked. There are 15 residues in the CDR3. From germline, CDR1 is MNHEY and CDR2 SVGEGT. CDR3 residues: CASTLTGMGYNEQFF.

This chain joins TRBV9 and TRBJ1-5; TCRdb lists TRBD1, though no DNA is available to test this call. Germline values: CDR1 SGDLS, CDR2 YYNGEE. This CDR3 has 15 residues. The CDR3 sequence is CASSESGGAGQPQHF.

V and J are TRBV4-3 and TRBJ1-5; TCRdb designates TRBD1, a call that cannot be tested without DNA. The CDR3 is made up of 15 amino acids. The germline V gene has CDR1 LGHNA and CDR2 YSLEER. The CDR3 loop reads CASSQGRQPSQPQHF.

The V and J genes are TRBV6-6 and TRBJ1-4. This CDR3 region has 15 residues. The germline gives CDR1 MNHNY, CDR2 SVGAGI (reference sequence). CDR3 in amino acids: CASSSSVSPPEKLFF.